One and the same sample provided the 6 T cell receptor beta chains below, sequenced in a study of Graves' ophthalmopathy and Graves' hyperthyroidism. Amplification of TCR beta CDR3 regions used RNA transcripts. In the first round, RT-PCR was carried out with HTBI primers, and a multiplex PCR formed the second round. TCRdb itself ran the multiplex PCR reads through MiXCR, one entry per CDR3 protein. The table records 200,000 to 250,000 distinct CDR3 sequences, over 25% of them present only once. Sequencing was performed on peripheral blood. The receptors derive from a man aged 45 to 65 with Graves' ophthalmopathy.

CDR3 region: CAWILRNTEAFF. The CDR3 DNA reads as TGTGCCTGGATTTTGAGGAACACTGAAGCTTTCTTT. V is TRBV30 and J is TRBJ1-1, with D unclear. Between the trimmed V and J ends, which lost 4 bases and 1 base, there was a span of 7 bases. The CDR3 is 12 residues long. The germline V gene has CDR1 GTSNPN and CDR2 SVGIG (reference sequence).

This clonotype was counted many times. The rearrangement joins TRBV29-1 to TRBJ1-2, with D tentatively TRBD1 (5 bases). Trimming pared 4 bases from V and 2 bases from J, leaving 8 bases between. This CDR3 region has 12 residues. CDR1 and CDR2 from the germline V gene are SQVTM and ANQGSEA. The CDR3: CSVGAGNYGYTF. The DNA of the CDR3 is TGCAGCGTTGGGGCAGGGAACTATGGCTACACCTTC. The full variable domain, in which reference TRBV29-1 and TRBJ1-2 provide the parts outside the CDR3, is SAVISQKPSRDICQRGTSLTIQCQVDSQVTMMFWYRQQPGQSLTLIATANQGSEATYESGFVIDKFPISRPNLTFSTLTVSNMSPEDSSIYLCSVGAGNYGYTFGSGTRLTVV.

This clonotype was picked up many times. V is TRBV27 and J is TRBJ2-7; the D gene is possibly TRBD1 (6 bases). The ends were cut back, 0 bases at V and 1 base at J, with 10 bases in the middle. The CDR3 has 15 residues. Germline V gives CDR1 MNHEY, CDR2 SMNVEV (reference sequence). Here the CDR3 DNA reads TGTGCCAGCAGTTTATCAGGGGACAAATCCTACGAGCAGTACTTC. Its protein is CASSLSGDKSYEQYF.

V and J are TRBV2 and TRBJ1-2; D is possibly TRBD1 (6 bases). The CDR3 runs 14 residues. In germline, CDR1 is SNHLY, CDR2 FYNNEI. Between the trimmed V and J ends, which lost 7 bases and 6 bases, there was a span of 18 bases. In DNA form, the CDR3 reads TGTGCCAGCACTGTCACCGTACAGGGCGATGGCTACACCTTC. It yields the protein CASTVTVQGDGYTF.

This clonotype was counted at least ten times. In nucleotides, the CDR3 is TGTGCCAGCCAATCAAGCGGGAGCGGCGAGACCCAGTACTTC. Amino acids: CASQSSGSGETQYF. This sequence joins TRBV28 and TRBJ2-5; 8 positions match TRBD2. The V gene end was trimmed by 8 bases and the J gene end by 5 bases; junction bases not matched to a gene: 10. The germline CDR1 and CDR2 sequences are MDHEN and SYDVKM. CDR3 length: 14 residues.

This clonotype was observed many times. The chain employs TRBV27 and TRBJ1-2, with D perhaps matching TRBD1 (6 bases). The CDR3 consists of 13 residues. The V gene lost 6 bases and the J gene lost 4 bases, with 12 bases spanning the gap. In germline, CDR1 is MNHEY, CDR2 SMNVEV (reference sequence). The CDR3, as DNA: TGTGCCAGCAGAAAAGGGGGGGTCTATGGCTACACCTTC. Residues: CASRKGGVYGYTF.